The sequence of this T cell receptor (beta chain) was determined in a study of T cells after yellow fever vaccination. One entry per CDR3 protein results from TCRdb running MiXCR on the 5' RACE reads. The sample has around 110,000 distinct CDR3 sequences; 8.4% are singletons. V lost 1 base and J lost 7, with 14 bases in between. Germline V gene lookup returns CDR1 SEHNR and CDR2 FQNEAQ (reference sequence). CDR3 size: 16 residues. This TCR was sampled from a man aged 30-40 years who received the YFV17D yellow fever vaccine. The material sequenced was CD8+ T cells sorted from PBMCs, taken 45 days after the yellow fever booster vaccination. V gene TRBV7-9 combines with J gene TRBJ1-6; D is undetermined. The CDR3 bases are TGTGCCAGCAGCTTAGAGGTCGTTGTTGGGAATTCACCCCTCCACTTT. As protein: CASSLEVVVGNSPLHF.